This T cell receptor (beta chain) is from a study of blood T cell repertoires in COVID-19. On the study more broadly: Samples of COVID-19 (acute and convalescent) were obtained from the United States, Italy and Spain. T cells, B-cell-depleted T cells, or PBMCs supplied cDNA or gDNA.

TCRdb's copy holds only in-frame clones and misses some; the assay was immunoSEQ multiplex PCR. The sample lists around 72,000 clones, around 90% occurring once. The CDR3 runs to 12 residues. Germline CDR1 is LGHDT and CDR2 is YNNKEL (reference sequence). Trimming removed 5 bases at V and 1 base at J, with 4 bases between. The TCR was taken from a human donor with active COVID-19. The donor label of this sample is uncertain. The chain employs TRBV3-1 (or the pseudogene TRBV3-2) and TRBJ2-3; D remains unclear. Sequencing used peripheral blood. This CDR3 reads CASSARTDTQYF. CDR3 sequence (DNA): TGTGCCAGCAGCGCGCGCACAGATACGCAGTATTTT.